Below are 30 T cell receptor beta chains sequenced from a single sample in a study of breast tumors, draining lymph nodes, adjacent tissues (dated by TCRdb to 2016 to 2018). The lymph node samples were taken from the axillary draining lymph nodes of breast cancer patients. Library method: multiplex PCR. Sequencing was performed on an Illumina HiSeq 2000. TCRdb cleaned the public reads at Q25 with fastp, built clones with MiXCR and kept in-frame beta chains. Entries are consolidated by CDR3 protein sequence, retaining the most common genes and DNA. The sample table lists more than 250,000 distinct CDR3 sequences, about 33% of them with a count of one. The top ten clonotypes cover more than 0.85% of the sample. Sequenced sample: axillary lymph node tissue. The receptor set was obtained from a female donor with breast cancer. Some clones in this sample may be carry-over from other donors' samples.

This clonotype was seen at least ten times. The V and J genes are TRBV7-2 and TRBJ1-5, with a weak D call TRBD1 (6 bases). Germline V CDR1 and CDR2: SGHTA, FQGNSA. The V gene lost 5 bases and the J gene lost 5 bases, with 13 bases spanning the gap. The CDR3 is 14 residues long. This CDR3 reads CASSTPGADQPQHF. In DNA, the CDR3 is TGTGCCAGCAGCACCCCAGGGGCGGATCAGCCCCAGCATTTT.

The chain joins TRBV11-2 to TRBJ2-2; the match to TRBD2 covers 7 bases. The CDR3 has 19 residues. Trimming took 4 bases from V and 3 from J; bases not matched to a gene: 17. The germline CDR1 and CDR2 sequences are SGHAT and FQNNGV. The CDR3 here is CASSSSIYRGRAYTGELFF. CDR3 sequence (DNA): TGTGCCAGCAGCTCATCTATATATCGAGGGAGGGCCTACACCGGGGAGCTGTTTTTT.

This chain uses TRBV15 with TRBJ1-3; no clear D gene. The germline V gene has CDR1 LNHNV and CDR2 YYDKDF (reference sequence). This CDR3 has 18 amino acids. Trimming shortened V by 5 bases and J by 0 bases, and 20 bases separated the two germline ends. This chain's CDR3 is CATSARRSPTRSGNTIYF. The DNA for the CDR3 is TGTGCCACCAGCGCGCGTCGCAGCCCTACCCGCTCTGGAAACACCATATATTTT.

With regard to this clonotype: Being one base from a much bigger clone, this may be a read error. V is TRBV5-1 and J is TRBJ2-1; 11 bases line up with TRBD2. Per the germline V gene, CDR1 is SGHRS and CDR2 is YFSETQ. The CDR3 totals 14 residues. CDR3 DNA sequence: TGCGCCAGCAGCGGTGGGACTAGCGGAAATGAGCGGTTCTTC. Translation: CASSGGTSGNERFF.

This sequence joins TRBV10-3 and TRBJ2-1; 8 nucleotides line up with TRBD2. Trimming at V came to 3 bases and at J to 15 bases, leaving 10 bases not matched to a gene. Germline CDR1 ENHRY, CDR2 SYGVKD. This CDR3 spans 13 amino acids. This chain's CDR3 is CAISEELADGVFF. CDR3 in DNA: TGTGCCATCAGTGAAGAACTAGCGGATGGCGTGTTCTTC.

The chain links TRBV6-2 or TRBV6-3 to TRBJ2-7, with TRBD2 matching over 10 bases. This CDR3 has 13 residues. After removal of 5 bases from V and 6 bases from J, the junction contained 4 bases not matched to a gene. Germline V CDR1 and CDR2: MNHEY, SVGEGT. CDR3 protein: CASSLLAGAEQYF. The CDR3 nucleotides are TGTGCCAGCAGTCTCCTAGCGGGAGCCGAGCAGTACTTC.

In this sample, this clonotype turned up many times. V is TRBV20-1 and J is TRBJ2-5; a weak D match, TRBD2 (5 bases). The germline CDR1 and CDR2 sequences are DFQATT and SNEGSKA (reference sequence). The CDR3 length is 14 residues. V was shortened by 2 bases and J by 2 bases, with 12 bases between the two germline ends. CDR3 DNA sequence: TGCAGTGCTAGACTCCTAGCCCTGCAAGAGACCCAGTACTTC. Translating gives CSARLLALQETQYF.

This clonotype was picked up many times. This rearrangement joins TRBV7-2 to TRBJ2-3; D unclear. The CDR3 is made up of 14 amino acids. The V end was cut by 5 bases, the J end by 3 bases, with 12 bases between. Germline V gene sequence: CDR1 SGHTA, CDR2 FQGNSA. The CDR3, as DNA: TGTGCCAGCAGCACAAGCGTCCGTACAGATACGCAGTATTTT. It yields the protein CASSTSVRTDTQYF.

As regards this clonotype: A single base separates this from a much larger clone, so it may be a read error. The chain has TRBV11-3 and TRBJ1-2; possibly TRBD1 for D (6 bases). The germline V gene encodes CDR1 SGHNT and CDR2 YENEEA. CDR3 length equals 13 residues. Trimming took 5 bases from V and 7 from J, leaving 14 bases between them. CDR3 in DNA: TGTGCCAGCAGCCCCCGGACAGACTCTGGCTACACCTTC. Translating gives CASSPRTDSGYTF.

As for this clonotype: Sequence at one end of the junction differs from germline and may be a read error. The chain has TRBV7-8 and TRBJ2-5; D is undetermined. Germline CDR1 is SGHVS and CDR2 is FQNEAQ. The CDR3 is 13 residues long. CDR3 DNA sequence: TGCGCCAGCAGCCCGAACAGACAAGAGACCCAGTACTTC. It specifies CASSPNRQETQYF.

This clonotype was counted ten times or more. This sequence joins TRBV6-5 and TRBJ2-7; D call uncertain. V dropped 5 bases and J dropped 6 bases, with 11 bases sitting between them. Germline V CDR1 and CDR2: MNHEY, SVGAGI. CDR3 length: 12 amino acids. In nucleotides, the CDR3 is TGTGCCAGCAGTAAAGGAACTACCGAGCAGTACTTC. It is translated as CASSKGTTEQYF.

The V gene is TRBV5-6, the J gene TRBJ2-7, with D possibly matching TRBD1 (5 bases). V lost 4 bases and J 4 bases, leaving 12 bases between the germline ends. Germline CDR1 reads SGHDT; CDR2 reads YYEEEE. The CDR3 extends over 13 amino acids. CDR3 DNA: TGTGCCAGCAGCCTCTGGGGCCAATACGAGCAGTACTTC. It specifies CASSLWGQYEQYF.

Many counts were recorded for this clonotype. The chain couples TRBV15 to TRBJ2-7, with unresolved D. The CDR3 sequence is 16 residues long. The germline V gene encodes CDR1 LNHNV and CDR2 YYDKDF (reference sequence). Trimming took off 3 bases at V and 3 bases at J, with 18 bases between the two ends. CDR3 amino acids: CATSSERKGANYEQYF. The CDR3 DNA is TGTGCCACCAGCAGCGAACGTAAGGGCGCCAACTACGAGCAGTACTTC.

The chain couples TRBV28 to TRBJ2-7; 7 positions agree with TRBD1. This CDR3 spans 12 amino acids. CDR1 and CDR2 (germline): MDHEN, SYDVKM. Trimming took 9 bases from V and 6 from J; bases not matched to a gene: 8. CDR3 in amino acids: CASTRGSVEQYF. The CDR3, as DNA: TGTGCCAGTACCAGGGGGAGTGTCGAGCAGTACTTC.

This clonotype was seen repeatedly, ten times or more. The DNA of the CDR3 is TGCGCCAGCAGCCACAGGACAGGGGAGGGGGAGACCCAGTACTTC. Translation gives CASSHRTGEGETQYF. The gene calls are TRBV4-1 and TRBJ2-5, with 9 nucleotides matching TRBD1. Germline-derived CDR1 and CDR2 are MGHRA and YSYEKL. This CDR3 comprises 15 residues. The V gene end was trimmed by 3 bases and the J gene end by 5 bases; junction bases not matched to a gene: 7.

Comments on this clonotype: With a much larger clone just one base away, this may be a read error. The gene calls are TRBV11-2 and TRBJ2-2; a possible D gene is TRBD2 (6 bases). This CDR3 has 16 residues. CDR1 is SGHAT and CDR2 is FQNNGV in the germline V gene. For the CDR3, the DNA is TGTGCCAGCAGCTTAGGTTCGGAGGGCAGGATTGGGGAGCTGGTTTTT. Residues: CASSLGSEGRIGELVF.

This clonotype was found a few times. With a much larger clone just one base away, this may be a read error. The CDR3 here is CSARGLAQYTEQFF. The CDR3 region has the DNA TGCAGTGCTAGGGGTCTAGCGCAATACACTGAGCAGTTCTTC. V is TRBV20-1 and J is TRBJ2-1, with D maybe TRBD2 (6 bases). The germline CDR1 and CDR2 sequences are DFQATT and SNEGSKA (reference sequence). The CDR3 extends over 14 amino acids.

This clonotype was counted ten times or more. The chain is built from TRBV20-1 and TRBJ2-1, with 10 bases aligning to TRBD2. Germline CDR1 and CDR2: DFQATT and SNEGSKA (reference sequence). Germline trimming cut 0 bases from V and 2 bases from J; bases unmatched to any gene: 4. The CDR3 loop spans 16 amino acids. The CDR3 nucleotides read TGCAGTGCTAGAGATCCTAGCGGGAGAACCTACAATGAGCAGTTCTTC. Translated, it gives CSARDPSGRTYNEQFF.

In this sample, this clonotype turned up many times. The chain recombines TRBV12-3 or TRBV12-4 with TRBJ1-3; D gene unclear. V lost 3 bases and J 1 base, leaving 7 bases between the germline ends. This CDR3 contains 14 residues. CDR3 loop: CASSFKASGNTIYF. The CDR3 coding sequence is TGTGCCAGCAGTTTTAAGGCTTCTGGAAACACCATATATTTT.

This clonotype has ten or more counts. CDR3 sequence reads: CASSEQGVRETQYF. The DNA of the CDR3 is TGTGCCAGCAGCGAGCAAGGGGTCAGGGAGACCCAGTACTTC. V and J are TRBV7-8 and TRBJ2-5; a possible D gene is TRBD1 (5 bases). The germline V gene encodes CDR1 SGHVS and CDR2 FQNEAQ. CDR3 length: 14 amino acids. Trimming took 5 bases from V and 5 from J, leaving 15 bases between them.

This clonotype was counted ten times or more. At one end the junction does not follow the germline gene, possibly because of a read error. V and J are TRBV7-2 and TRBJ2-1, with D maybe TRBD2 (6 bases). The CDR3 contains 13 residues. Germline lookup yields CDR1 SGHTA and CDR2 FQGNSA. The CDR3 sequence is CASSLRGGLLGIF. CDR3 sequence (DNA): TGTGCCAGCAGCTTAAGGGGAGGCCTTTTAGGGATCTTC.

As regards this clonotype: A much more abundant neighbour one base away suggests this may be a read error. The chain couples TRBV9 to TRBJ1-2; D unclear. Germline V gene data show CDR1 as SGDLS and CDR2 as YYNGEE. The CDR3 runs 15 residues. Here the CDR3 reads CASSVPPAGCYGSTF. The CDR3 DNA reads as TGTGCCAGCAGCGTACCGCCGGCCGGCTGCTATGGCTCCACCTTC.

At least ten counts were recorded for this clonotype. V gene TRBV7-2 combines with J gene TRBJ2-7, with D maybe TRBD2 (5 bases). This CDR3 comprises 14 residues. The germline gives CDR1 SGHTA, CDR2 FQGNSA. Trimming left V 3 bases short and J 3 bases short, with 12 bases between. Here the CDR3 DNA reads TGTGCCAGCAGCTTCTCCGGGATTCTCTACGAGCAGTACTTC. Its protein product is CASSFSGILYEQYF. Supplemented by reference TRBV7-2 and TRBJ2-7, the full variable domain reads GAGVSQSPSNKVTEKGKDVELRCDPISGHTALYWYRQSLGQGLEFLIYFQGNSAPDKSGLPSDRFSAERTGGSVSTLTIQRTQQEDSAVYLCASSFSGILYEQYFGPGTRLTVT.

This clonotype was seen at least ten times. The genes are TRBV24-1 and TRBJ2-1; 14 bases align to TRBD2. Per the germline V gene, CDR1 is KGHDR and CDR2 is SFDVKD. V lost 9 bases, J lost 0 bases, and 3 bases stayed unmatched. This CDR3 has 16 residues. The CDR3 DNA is TGTGCCACCTCCGGGACTAGCGGGAGCTCCTACAATGAGCAGTTCTTC. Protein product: CATSGTSGSSYNEQFF.

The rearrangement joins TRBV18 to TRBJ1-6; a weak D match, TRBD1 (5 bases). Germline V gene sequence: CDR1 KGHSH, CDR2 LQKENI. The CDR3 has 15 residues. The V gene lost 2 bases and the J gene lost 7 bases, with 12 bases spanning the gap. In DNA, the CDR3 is TGTGCCAGCTCACCAGTGCAGGGACCGAATTCACCCCTCCACTTT. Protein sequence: CASSPVQGPNSPLHF.

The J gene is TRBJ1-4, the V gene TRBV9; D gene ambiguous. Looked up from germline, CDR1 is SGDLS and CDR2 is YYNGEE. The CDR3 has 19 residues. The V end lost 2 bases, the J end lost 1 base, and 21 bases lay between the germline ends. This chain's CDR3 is CASSVRPSGSVETNEKLFF. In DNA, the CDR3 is TGTGCCAGCAGCGTTCGTCCTAGCGGGAGCGTTGAAACTAATGAAAAACTGTTTTTT.

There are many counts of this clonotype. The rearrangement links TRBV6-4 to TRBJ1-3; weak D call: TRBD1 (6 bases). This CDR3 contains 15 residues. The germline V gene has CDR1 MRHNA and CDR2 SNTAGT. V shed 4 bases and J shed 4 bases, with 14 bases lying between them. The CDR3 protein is CASSATSDSGNTIYF. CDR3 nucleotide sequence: TGTGCCAGCAGTGCCACCTCGGACAGCGGAAACACCATATATTTT.

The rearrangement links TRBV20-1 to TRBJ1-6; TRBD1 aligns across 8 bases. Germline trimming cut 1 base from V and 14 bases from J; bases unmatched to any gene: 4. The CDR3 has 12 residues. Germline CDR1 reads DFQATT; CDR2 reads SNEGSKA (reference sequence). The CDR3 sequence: CSARGMTGALHF. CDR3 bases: TGCAGTGCTAGAGGGATGACAGGGGCCCTCCACTTT.

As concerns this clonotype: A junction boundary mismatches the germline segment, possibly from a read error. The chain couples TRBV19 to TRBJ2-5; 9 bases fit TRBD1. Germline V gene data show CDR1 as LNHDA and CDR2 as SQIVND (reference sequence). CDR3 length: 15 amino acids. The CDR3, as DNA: TGTGCCAGTGGGGGGACAGGGTTAGGCCAAAAGACCCAGTACTTC. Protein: CASGGTGLGQKTQYF.

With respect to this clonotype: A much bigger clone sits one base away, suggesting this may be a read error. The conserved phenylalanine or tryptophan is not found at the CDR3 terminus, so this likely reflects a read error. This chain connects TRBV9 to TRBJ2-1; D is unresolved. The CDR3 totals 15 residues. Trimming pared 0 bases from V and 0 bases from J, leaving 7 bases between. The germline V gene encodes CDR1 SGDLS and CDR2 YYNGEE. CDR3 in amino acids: CASSVVESSYNEQFL. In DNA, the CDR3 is TGTGCCAGCAGCGTAGTCGAAAGCTCCTACAATGAGCAGTTCCTC.